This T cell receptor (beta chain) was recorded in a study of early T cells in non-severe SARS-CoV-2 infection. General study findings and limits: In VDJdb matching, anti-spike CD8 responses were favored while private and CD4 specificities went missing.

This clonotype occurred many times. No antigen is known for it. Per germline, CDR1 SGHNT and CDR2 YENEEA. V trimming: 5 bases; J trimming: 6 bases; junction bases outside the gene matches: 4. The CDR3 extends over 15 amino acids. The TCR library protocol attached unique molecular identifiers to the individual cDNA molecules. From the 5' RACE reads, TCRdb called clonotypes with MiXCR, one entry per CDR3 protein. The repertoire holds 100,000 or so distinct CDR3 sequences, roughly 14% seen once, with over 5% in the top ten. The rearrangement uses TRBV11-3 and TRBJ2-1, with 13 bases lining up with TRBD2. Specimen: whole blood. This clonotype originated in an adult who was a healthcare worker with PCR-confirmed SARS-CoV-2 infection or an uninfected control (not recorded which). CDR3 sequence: CASSTRTSGSNEQFF. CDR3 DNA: TGTGCCAGCAGCACCCGGACTAGCGGGAGCAATGAGCAGTTCTTC. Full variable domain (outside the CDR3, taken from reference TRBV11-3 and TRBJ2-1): EAGVVQSPRYKIIEKKQPVAFWCNPISGHNTLYWYLQNLGQGPELLIRYENEEAVDDSQLPKDRFSAERLKGVDSTLKIQPAELGDSAVYLCASSTRTSGSNEQFFGPGTRLTVL.